These T cell receptor beta chains were read from a single sample in a study of blood T cells in healthy people across ages. TCRdb processed the 5' RACE reads anew with MiXCR; each CDR3 protein has one entry. The table includes about 1 million distinct CDR3 sequences, 40% to 45% detected once. Material for sequencing was blood. These receptors all stem from a woman between 55 and 75 years old in good health. CDR3s include the opening cysteine and the closing phenylalanine or tryptophan. D genes are given only for firm matches. Where a row states a size, it is once, few, many or the class of an expanded clone; other rows omit it.

clone_size: .
v_call: TRBV11-2
j_call: TRBJ2-3
d_call: .
cdr3_nt: TGTGCCAGCAGCTTAGTGGGGATTCGGTCGTGGGATACGCAGTATTTT
cdr3_aa: CASSLVGIRSWDTQYF

clone_size: .
v_call: TRBV30
j_call: TRBJ2-1
d_call: .
cdr3_nt: TGTGCCTGGAGGGAGGGTAGTAAGGTCAATGAGCAGTTCTTC
cdr3_aa: CAWREGSKVNEQFF

clone_size: few
v_call: TRBV27
j_call: TRBJ2-4
d_call: .
cdr3_nt: TGTGCCAGCAGTAATCTAGTGGAAGACATTCAGTACTTC
cdr3_aa: CASSNLVEDIQYF

clone_size: few
v_call: TRBV10-3
j_call: TRBJ1-6
d_call: .
cdr3_nt: TGTGCCATCAGAGAGGGTCTGAATTCACCCCTCCACTTT
cdr3_aa: CAIREGLNSPLHF

clone_size: .
v_call: TRBV7-8
j_call: TRBJ2-6
d_call: .
cdr3_nt: TGTGCCAGCAGCTTGTCGACTGCTCCCTCTGGGGCCAACGTCCTGACTTTC
cdr3_aa: CASSLSTAPSGANVLTF

clone_size: .
v_call: TRBV3-1
j_call: TRBJ2-7
d_call: .
cdr3_nt: TGTGCCAGCAGCCAAGGGAGGAGGGGGGTCAGCGAGCAGTACTTC
cdr3_aa: CASSQGRRGVSEQYF

clone_size: .
v_call: TRBV7-9
j_call: TRBJ2-1
d_call: TRBD2
cdr3_nt: TGTGCCAGCAGTTCGCGGACTAGCGGTACCAACAATGAGCAGTTCTTC
cdr3_aa: CASSSRTSGTNNEQFF

clone_size: few
v_call: TRBV5-6
j_call: TRBJ2-7
d_call: .
cdr3_nt: TGTGCCAGCCGATCGAGACCTAGTGATCCTTACTACGAGCAGTACTTC
cdr3_aa: CASRSRPSDPYYEQYF

clone_size: many
v_call: TRBV29-1
j_call: TRBJ2-5
d_call: .
cdr3_nt: TGCAGCGTCCTCCGAGATCAAGAGACCCAGTACTTC
cdr3_aa: CSVLRDQETQYF

clone_size: .
v_call: TRBV3-1
j_call: TRBJ2-3
d_call: .
cdr3_nt: TGTGCCAGCAGCCAAGGCATCGGTGTACAGGAGCAGTCAGATACGCAGTATTTT
cdr3_aa: CASSQGIGVQEQSDTQYF

clone_size: .
v_call: TRBV15
j_call: TRBJ2-7
d_call: .
cdr3_nt: TGTGCCACCAGCAGAGAGGGGCTTTCCTACGAGCAGTACTTC
cdr3_aa: CATSREGLSYEQYF

clone_size: .
v_call: TRBV3-1
j_call: TRBJ2-4
d_call: .
cdr3_nt: TGTGCCAGCAGCCCCAGGGACGGGGCAGAGCAGTACTTC
cdr3_aa: CASSPRDGAEQYF

clone_size: once
v_call: TRBV4-1
j_call: TRBJ2-7
d_call: .
cdr3_nt: TGCGCCAGCAGCCAAGTGACGGGAGACCTCTACGAGCAGTACTTC
cdr3_aa: CASSQVTGDLYEQYF

clone_size: few
v_call: TRBV20-1
j_call: TRBJ2-7
d_call: .
cdr3_nt: TGCAGTGCTAGAGAGAGCGGGCTTCCCTACGAGCAGTACTTC
cdr3_aa: CSARESGLPYEQYF

clone_size: few
v_call: TRBV7-9
j_call: TRBJ2-1
d_call: TRBD2
cdr3_nt: TGTGCCAGCAGCTTAGCCGGGACTAGCAGATTCAATGAGCAGTTCTTC
cdr3_aa: CASSLAGTSRFNEQFF

clone_size: .
v_call: TRBV5-6
j_call: TRBJ2-4
d_call: .
cdr3_nt: TGTGCCAGCAGCTTTTCCAGCCTAGGGGCCAAAAACATTCAGTACTTC
cdr3_aa: CASSFSSLGAKNIQYF

clone_size: .
v_call: TRBV6-5
j_call: TRBJ2-5
d_call: TRBD1
cdr3_nt: TGTGCCAGCAGTTACTCAGGGACAGTGAAAGAGACCCAGTACTTC
cdr3_aa: CASSYSGTVKETQYF

clone_size: .
v_call: TRBV2
j_call: TRBJ2-1
d_call: .
cdr3_nt: TGTGCCAGCAGTGAAGTCAGGGTCGAGCAGTTCTTC
cdr3_aa: CASSEVRVEQFF

clone_size: few
v_call: TRBV5-1
j_call: TRBJ2-7
d_call: TRBD1
cdr3_nt: TGCGCCAGCAGCTCGGGACAGGTCCAGGGTTACGAGCAGTACTTC
cdr3_aa: CASSSGQVQGYEQYF

clone_size: .
v_call: TRBV12-3/TRBV12-4
j_call: TRBJ1-5
d_call: .
cdr3_nt: TGTGCCAGCAGCGTAGTCTATCCCAAGCGACAGCCCCAGCATTTT
cdr3_aa: CASSVVYPKRQPQHF

clone_size: once
v_call: TRBV12-3/TRBV12-4
j_call: TRBJ2-3
d_call: TRBD2
cdr3_nt: TGTGCCAGCACCCATGGGACTAGCGGAGATACGCAGTATTTT
cdr3_aa: CASTHGTSGDTQYF

clone_size: few
v_call: TRBV5-1
j_call: TRBJ2-7
d_call: .
cdr3_nt: TGCGCCAGCAGATTCAGAGAGGGGGCCTACGAGCAGTACTTC
cdr3_aa: CASRFREGAYEQYF

clone_size: few
v_call: TRBV9
j_call: TRBJ2-1
d_call: .
cdr3_nt: TGTGCCAGCAGCGTAGTCATACACAATGAGCAGTTCTTC
cdr3_aa: CASSVVIHNEQFF

clone_size: few
v_call: TRBV7-8
j_call: TRBJ2-5
d_call: TRBD2
cdr3_nt: TGTGCCAGCAGCAACCGACTAGCGGGAGAGACCCAGTACTTC
cdr3_aa: CASSNRLAGETQYF

clone_size: many
v_call: TRBV28
j_call: TRBJ2-3
d_call: TRBD2
cdr3_nt: TGTGCCAGCAGTGGCCGTTTGTCTAGCGGGAGTTATACGCAGTATTTT
cdr3_aa: CASSGRLSSGSYTQYF

clone_size: .
v_call: TRBV10-3
j_call: TRBJ2-5
d_call: .
cdr3_nt: TGTGCCATCAGTGATAGGGCGGAAGGGAGTAGAGAGACCCAGTACTTC
cdr3_aa: CAISDRAEGSRETQYF

clone_size: .
v_call: TRBV29-1
j_call: TRBJ2-1
d_call: .
cdr3_nt: TGCAGCGTTGTTAGTCAGGGGTATAACAATGAGCAGTTCTTC
cdr3_aa: CSVVSQGYNNEQFF

clone_size: .
v_call: TRBV6-5
j_call: TRBJ2-6
d_call: .
cdr3_nt: TGTGCCGGCAGTCCGGACAGAAGCTCTGGGGCCAACGTCCTGACTTTC
cdr3_aa: CAGSPDRSSGANVLTF

clone_size: .
v_call: TRBV11-2
j_call: TRBJ1-1
d_call: .
cdr3_nt: TGTGCCAGCAGTCCCCGGCCTAGGGGCCCCATGAACACTGAAGCTTTCTTT
cdr3_aa: CASSPRPRGPMNTEAFF

clone_size: .
v_call: TRBV29-1
j_call: TRBJ2-5
d_call: .
cdr3_nt: TGCAGCGTAATGGCAGTGGGCTACGAGCGGTACTTC
cdr3_aa: CSVMAVGYERYF

clone_size: once
v_call: TRBV21-1
j_call: TRBJ2-7
d_call: .
cdr3_nt: TGTGCCAGCAGCAAAGGCGGAGGACGAAACTACGGGCAGTACTTC
cdr3_aa: CASSKGGGRNYGQYF

clone_size: .
v_call: TRBV12-3/TRBV12-4
j_call: TRBJ2-1
d_call: .
cdr3_nt: TGTGCCAGCCGGGTGGACTCGCTAGTGCAGGAGCAGTTCTTC
cdr3_aa: CASRVDSLVQEQFF

clone_size: many
v_call: TRBV27
j_call: TRBJ2-3
d_call: .
cdr3_nt: TGTGCCAGCAGCCGGGAGAGAGATACGCAGTATTTT
cdr3_aa: CASSRERDTQYF

clone_size: few
v_call: TRBV6-5
j_call: TRBJ2-1
d_call: .
cdr3_nt: TGTGCCAGCAGTGCAGGGGGGGTCTACAATGAGCAGTTCTTC
cdr3_aa: CASSAGGVYNEQFF

clone_size: .
v_call: TRBV7-2
j_call: TRBJ2-7
d_call: TRBD2
cdr3_nt: TGTGCCAGCAGCTTAGAAGCGGGGCATTCCTACGAGCAGTACTTC
cdr3_aa: CASSLEAGHSYEQYF